These 25 T cell receptor beta chains originate from one sample sequenced in a study of shared clonotypes between healthy human individuals. Using immunoSEQ multiplex PCR, the repertoire was profiled, and TCRdb retains in-frame clones only, with some absent. This table holds about 660,000 clones, around 72% found once. The source material was memory CD4+ T cells sorted from blood. Subset meaning: CD45RA-negative fraction. These receptors were obtained from a woman aged 30 to 39 in good health.

The chain recombines TRBV4-2 with TRBJ2-5, with 9 bases that match TRBD1. The CDR3 loop spans 16 amino acids. V gave up 1 base and J gave up 11 bases; unmatched junction bases: 14. Germline lookup yields CDR1 LGHNA and CDR2 YNFKEQ. CDR3 in amino acids: CASSQVTGQGGGEQYF. The CDR3 DNA reads TGTGCCAGCAGCCAAGTAACGGGACAGGGCGGAGGGGAGCAGTACTTC.

The rearrangement joins TRBV18 to TRBJ2-5, with TRBD1 as a possible D gene (6 bases). The germline V and J ends were trimmed by 3 bases and 7 bases, with 21 bases remaining between them. The germline CDR1 and CDR2 sequences are KGHSH and LQKENI. The CDR3 is made up of 16 amino acids. CDR3 amino acids: CASSPGNLGAWGTQYF. The CDR3 DNA follows: TGTGCCAGCTCACCCGGCAACTTGGGGGCCTGGGGGACCCAGTACTTC.

This chain uses TRBV28 with TRBJ1-5; a weak D match, TRBD1 (6 bases). Germline V lookup: CDR1 MDHEN, CDR2 SYDVKM. The CDR3 has 17 amino acids. Trimming pared 3 bases from V and 2 bases from J, leaving 17 bases between. The CDR3 spells CASSFFLDSGGNQPQHF. CDR3 DNA: TGTGCCAGCAGTTTTTTTTTGGACAGCGGAGGCAATCAGCCCCAGCATTTT.

The CDR3 spells CASSYSIRGEETQYF. The DNA of the CDR3 is TGTGCCAGCAGTTACTCGATCAGGGGGGAAGAGACCCAGTACTTC. The chain employs TRBV6-5 and TRBJ2-5; tentative D call: TRBD1 (7 bases). There are 15 residues in the CDR3. The germline V gene encodes CDR1 MNHEY and CDR2 SVGAGI. V lost 0 bases, J lost 3 bases, and 11 bases lay in between.

The chain couples TRBV7-8 to TRBJ2-1; unclear D gene. Germline assignment: CDR1 SGHVS and CDR2 FQNEAQ. V shed 3 bases and J shed 9 bases, with 12 bases lying between them. CDR3 size: 13 residues. The CDR3 region has the DNA TGTGCCAGCAGCTTTTTAAAAGAGGTTGAGCAGTTCTTC. This encodes CASSFLKEVEQFF. The full variable domain, in which reference TRBV7-8 and TRBJ2-1 provide the parts outside the CDR3, is GAGVSQSPRYKVAKRGQDVALRCDPISGHVSLFWYQQALGQGPEFLTYFQNEAQLDKSGLPSDRFFAERPEGSVSTLKIQRTQQEDSAVYLCASSFLKEVEQFFGPGTRLTVL.

The CDR3, as DNA: TGTGCCAGCAGTTTAATGGTGCGAGGAACTGAAGCTTTCTTT. It is translated as CASSLMVRGTEAFF. V is TRBV27 and J is TRBJ1-1, with D unclear. The germline gives CDR1 MNHEY, CDR2 SMNVEV (reference sequence). The CDR3 runs 14 residues. Trimming cost V 2 bases and J 5 bases, with 12 bases left between them.

This chain uses TRBV18 with TRBJ1-1; D possibly corresponds to TRBD1 (6 bases). Trimming shortened V by 4 bases and J by 3 bases, and 6 bases separated the two germline ends. This CDR3 contains 12 residues. CDR1 KGHSH and CDR2 LQKENI come from the germline V gene. This CDR3 is CASSQGDTEAFF. CDR3 DNA sequence: TGTGCCAGCTCACAGGGGGACACTGAAGCTTTCTTT.

V usage is TRBV11-2 and J usage is TRBJ2-7; no clear D gene. The V end lost 0 bases, the J end lost 0 bases, and 9 bases lay between the germline ends. There are 15 residues in the CDR3. The germline V gene has CDR1 SGHAT and CDR2 FQNNGV. The CDR3 DNA reads as TGTGCCAGCAGCTTAGATTTCTGGAGCTCCTACGAGCAGTACTTC. Translated: CASSLDFWSSYEQYF.

This clone turned up a few times. The chain combines TRBV4-2 with TRBJ2-1; D perhaps matches TRBD2 (6 bases). This CDR3 region has 17 residues. Trimming removed 2 bases at V and 6 bases at J, with 20 bases between. CDR1 and CDR2 (germline): LGHNA, YNFKEQ. The CDR3 reads CASSQSLSGTPGNEQFF. The CDR3 nucleotides read TGTGCCAGCAGCCAATCCCTTAGCGGTACTCCGGGCAATGAGCAGTTCTTC.

The chain couples TRBV5-1 to TRBJ2-3; 7 nucleotides agree with TRBD2. Germline V gives CDR1 SGHRS, CDR2 YFSETQ. The CDR3 consists of 17 residues. V was clipped by 4 bases and J by 0 bases; unmatched bases: 11. The CDR3 loop reads CASSVGGTGWSTDTQYF. CDR3 DNA: TGCGCCAGCAGCGTGGGAGGGACGGGTTGGAGCACAGATACGCAGTATTTT.

The chain uses TRBV7-2 and TRBJ1-5; possible D gene TRBD1, 5 bases. Germline assignment: CDR1 SGHTA and CDR2 FQGNSA. The CDR3 is 15 residues long. V gave up 8 bases and J gave up 1 base, with 15 bases separating them. CDR3 in amino acids: CASVLRGNSNQPQHF. The CDR3 DNA reads TGTGCCAGCGTACTAAGGGGAAACAGCAATCAGCCCCAGCATTTT.

The rearrangement joins TRBV12-1 to TRBJ2-7. TRBV12-1 constitutes a pseudogene. The CDR3 covers 13 residues. For the CDR3, the DNA is TGTGCCAGCAGCTTTAGGGGGGCCTACGAGCAGTACTTC. Translation: CASSFRGAYEQYF.

The rearrangement joins TRBV5-1 to TRBJ1-1; no clear D. Germline V lookup: CDR1 SGHRS, CDR2 YFSETQ. Trimming stripped 3 bases from V and 12 bases from J, with 21 bases between. The CDR3 is made up of 14 amino acids. CDR3 sequence reads: CASSYSGLTALTFF. In nucleotides, the CDR3 is TGCGCCAGCAGCTACTCTGGTCTCACGGCGTTAACTTTCTTT.

This chain uses TRBV7-3 with TRBJ2-6, with D perhaps matching TRBD1 or TRBD2 (5 bases each). V was clipped by 2 bases and J by 0 bases, with 5 bases between them. The germline gives CDR1 SGHTA, CDR2 FQGTGA. The CDR3 contains 15 residues. In nucleotides, the CDR3 is TGTGCCAGCAGCTTAGGGGGCTCTGGGGCCAACGTCCTGACTTTC. Its protein is CASSLGGSGANVLTF.

This clone was picked up many times. This chain uses TRBV2 with TRBJ2-7; TRBD2 matches at 13 bases. Trimming removed 5 bases from V and 1 base from J; junction bases left unmatched: 2. The CDR3 length is 15 residues. Germline V gene sequence: CDR1 SNHLY, CDR2 FYNNEI. The CDR3 region has the DNA TGTGCCAGCAGTATGGGACTAGCGGGATCCTACGAGCAGTACTTC. This codes for CASSMGLAGSYEQYF.

V and J are TRBV6-1 and TRBJ1-1; D not resolved. The germline V gene has CDR1 MNHNS and CDR2 SASEGT. Trimming took off 1 base at V and 1 base at J, with 13 bases between the two ends. The CDR3 is 16 amino acids. Written as DNA, the CDR3 is TGTGCCAGCAGTGAAGGAAGTTTTGTGGGGAACACTGAAGCTTTCTTT. Its translation: CASSEGSFVGNTEAFF.

The V and J genes are TRBV7-8 and TRBJ2-7; 7 bases fit TRBD2. Germline V gene lookup returns CDR1 SGHVS and CDR2 FQNEAQ. CDR3 length: 16 amino acids. V lost 0 bases, J lost 1 base, and 6 bases stayed unmatched. CDR3: CASSLAGGMRSYEQYF. CDR3 nucleotides: TGTGCCAGCAGCTTAGCGGGGGGGATGAGATCCTACGAGCAGTACTTC.

This chain connects TRBV19 to TRBJ2-6, with D possibly matching TRBD2 (8 bases). V was pared by 10 bases and J by 0 bases, with 13 bases between. The CDR3 loop spans 15 amino acids. Germline V lookup: CDR1 LNHDA, CDR2 SQIVND (reference sequence). The CDR3 loop is CATREGASGANVLTF. The CDR3 nucleotides are TGTGCCACCCGGGAGGGGGCCTCTGGGGCCAACGTCCTGACTTTC.

V is TRBV28 and J is TRBJ2-1; D ambiguous. The V gene lost 5 bases and the J gene lost 4 bases, with 6 bases spanning the gap. Germline CDR1 MDHEN, CDR2 SYDVKM. This CDR3 has 12 amino acids. CDR3: CASSAMYNEQFF. In nucleotides, the CDR3 is TGTGCCAGCAGTGCAATGTACAATGAGCAGTTCTTC.

This clone was observed a few times. This chain links TRBV11-2 with TRBJ2-3; D not resolved. The CDR3 runs 13 residues. CDR1 is SGHAT and CDR2 is FQNNGV in the germline V gene. Trimming took 2 bases from V and 3 from J, leaving 6 bases between them. The CDR3 loop reads CASSLSRTDTQYF. The DNA of the CDR3 is TGTGCCAGCAGCTTATCCAGGACAGATACGCAGTATTTT. Full variable domain (missing parts from reference TRBV11-2 and TRBJ2-3): EAGVAQSPRYKIIEKRQSVAFWCNPISGHATLYWYQQILGQGPKLLIQFQNNGVVDDSQLPKDRFSAERLKGVDSTLKIQPAKLEDSAVYLCASSLSRTDTQYFGPGTRLTVL.

The rearrangement links TRBV5-6 to TRBJ2-2, with TRBD1 matching 7 bases. CDR1 and CDR2 (germline): SGHDT, YYEEEE. With 5 bases clipped from V and 4 bases from J, the junction kept 17 bases outside the gene matches. The CDR3 consists of 18 residues. CDR3 DNA: TGTGCCAGCAGTTCCGGGACAGAAAAGATCAGGAGCACCGGGGAGCTGTTTTTT. Translation: CASSSGTEKIRSTGELFF.

Concerning this clone: This may be a read error: a much more frequent sequence differs by one nucleotide. The gene calls are TRBV7-2 and TRBJ2-1, with D unresolved. V was clipped by 1 base and J by 12 bases, with 16 bases between them. This CDR3 is built from 14 residues. Germline assignment: CDR1 SGHTA and CDR2 FQGNSA. CDR3 DNA: TGTGCCAGCAGCTTAGGTCCTAGTTTTAATCGGCAGTTCTTC. It codes for CASSLGPSFNRQFF.

This chain uses TRBV27 with TRBJ2-1; the D gene could be TRBD1 or TRBD2 (5 bases each). Looked up from germline, CDR1 is MNHEY and CDR2 is SMNVEV (reference sequence). This CDR3 has 13 amino acids. Trimming took off 7 bases at V and 6 bases at J, with 13 bases between the two ends. CDR3 region: CASMGTAINEQFF. CDR3 DNA: TGTGCCAGCATGGGGACGGCTATCAATGAGCAGTTCTTC.

Comments on this clone: Within the sample, other DNA sequences also encode this same CDR3. The chain combines TRBV9 with TRBJ2-7, with 9 bases lining up with TRBD1. The V gene end was trimmed by 4 bases and the J gene end by 3 bases; junction bases not matched to a gene: 5. Germline lookup yields CDR1 SGDLS and CDR2 YYNGEE. The CDR3 is made up of 14 amino acids. CDR3 in DNA: TGTGCCAGCAGCTTCGGGGGACAGGGCTACGAGCAGTACTTC. Its protein product is CASSFGGQGYEQYF.

The rearrangement links TRBV4-1 to TRBJ2-5, with 9 bases identical to TRBD2. Germline V gene data show CDR1 as MGHRA and CDR2 as YSYEKL. V trimming: 4 bases; J trimming: 3 bases; junction bases outside the gene matches: 9. The CDR3 length is 16 residues. The CDR3 is CASSPKRREGEETQYF. The CDR3 DNA follows: TGCGCCAGCAGCCCGAAGAGGCGGGAGGGGGAAGAGACCCAGTACTTC.